This paragraph covers one TCR beta chain sequence. Its antigen is currently not known. It has no much larger one-base neighbor in the sample; base qualities were not kept. This record belongs to a study of persistence of HIV-infected CD4 T cells (dated by TCRdb to the early 2020s). For context, the study as a whole: Participants had been on suppressive ART for a median of roughly 8 years. Peripheral blood samples of up to roughly 200 mL were collected at multiple time points, except for a couple of participants, who underwent leukapheresis at a single time point. The TCR cluster analysis across participants included under ten participants for CMV and roughly seven participants for Gag. The clonality of all cells in each sorted population was assessed by TCRbeta sequencing, whereas the clonality of infected cells was assessed by proviral sequencing. CMV- and HIV-1 Gag-responding CD4+ T cells were isolated from ART-treated individuals so that antigen-driven clonal expansion of HIV-1-infected cells could be examined.

The paper as a whole reports these results and caveats: Degenerate expanded CDR3beta sequences were enriched in antigen-responding cells, suggesting convergent selection of CD4+ responses to CMV and Gag. Because the TCR analyses were done in bulk, restricting them to just the rare CMV-responding cells that actually carried HIV-1 proviruses was not possible. Few individuals were included in the study, and only a limited range of antigens was tested. Within the same sorted populations, TCR oligoclonality correlated with proviral oligoclonality. Significantly lower TCRbeta richness was observed in CMV- and Gag-responding cells than in anti-CD3/anti-CD28-responding cells, and higher oligoclonality was observed in CMV-responding cells than in CD3/CD28-stimulated and Gag-responding cells.

According to the study, the label for this sample's treatment or condition signals: suppressive antiretroviral therapy. Lysates of CMV-infected fibroblasts were used at 10 ug/mL for cell stimulation. Sorting of responding CD4+ T cells was based on upregulation of both CD40 ligand and CD69. HIV-1-infected adults in whom suppressive ART had been started during chronic infection were enrolled as participants. For at least 4 years, participants had undetectable plasma HIV-1 RNA, below 50 copies/mL. To be included, a participant needed positive CMV serology and a CD4+ T cell count above 400 cells/uL. Before stimulation, PBMCs were isolated using density centrifugation and then depleted of CD8+ T cells. Stimulation of CD8-depleted PBMCs was carried out for approximately 20 hours with anti-CD28/CD49d costimulation, CD40-blocking antibody and enfuvirtide, to prevent new infections. Sorting was done on either a Beckman Coulter MoFlo Legacy or an XDP sorter, and propidium iodide was used to exclude dead cells. Genomic DNA was extracted using the QIAamp DNA Mini Kit for samples with more than one million cells and using the Quick-DNA Microprep Kit for all other samples.

The immunoSEQ hsTCRB assay version 4 in survey mode was used to sequence TCRbeta repertoires from genomic DNA. For TCRbeta sequencing, genomic DNA was diluted to roughly 10 ng/uL, with up to about 1 ug used per sample. The paper's data handling went like this. ImmunoSeq Analyzer 3.0 was used for analysis of TCRbeta data, and diversity was computed on productive nucleotide rearrangements. Lower-bound TCR diversity was estimated with the improved Chao index, and clonality with the Gini coefficient using the Immunarch R package. Nucleotide rearrangements that differed but encoded the same CDR3beta amino acid sequence were counted as separate clonotypes. Differential abundance analysis found TCRbeta sequences that were significantly enriched in antigen-responding cells compared with anti-CD3/anti-CD28-activated cells. GLIPH2 clustered TCRs by predicted peptide-MHC specificity, both within individual participants and across merged participant data sets. TCRdb carries this immuneACCESS record with in-frame sequences only. Its versions omit some clonotypes, under half of them owing to an unresolved V gene in the studies checked, with the rest unexplained. V and J calls plus clone size are reproduced from that table; the DNA served to infer D and trimming. Present in this sample are more than 10,000 clones, over 60% of which were seen just once. The top ten clones comprise about a sixth of the sample.

This clonotype was obtained from an adult man with HIV who was CMV-seropositive. The starting material was CD4+ T cells sorted from PBMCs after roughly 20-hour stimulation, obtained from a patient who received antiretroviral therapy. This sample's cell subset or site label indicates: CD40L+CD69+ CD4 T cells responding to CMV lysate.

The nucleotide sequence is given as TGTGCCAGTACCATTCCAGGGACAAGGCAGCCCCAGCATTTT. Its coded protein is CASTIPGTRQPQHF. The sequence links TRBV19 to TRBJ1-5, with TRBD1 as a weak D call on 6 bases. CDR1 and CDR2, per the germline V gene (reference sequence), are LNHDA and SQIVND. The CDR3 measures 14 amino acids from cysteine to phenylalanine. Solely the CDR3 DNA is kept, with 42 bases framed from the first base. V is cut by 7 bases and J by 7 bases, and the space between the germline ends is 17 bases.